The T cell receptor beta chain described here comes from a study of blood T cell repertoires in COVID-19. Profiling relied on immunoSEQ multiplex PCR, and the TCRdb table lists in-frame clones only, not all of them. This sample yields 120,000 to 150,000 clones, of which around nine tenths are seen a single time; roughly 2.1% belongs to the top ten. The CDR3 has 15 residues. The V end was cut by 0 bases, the J end by 1 base, with 10 bases between. Germline V gives CDR1 MNHEY, CDR2 SVGEGT. This chain connects TRBV6-2 or TRBV6-3 to TRBJ2-7; possible D gene TRBD2, 6 bases. This TCR was sampled from a human donor in a cohort sampled during active COVID-19. Source material: peripheral blood. In DNA form, the CDR3 reads TGTGCCAGCAGTTACTCGCGGGGTCTTTCCTACGAGCAGTACTTC. Amino acid sequence: CASSYSRGLSYEQYF.